This T cell receptor beta chain was sequenced in a study of T cell responses to AZD1222 COVID-19 vaccine. About the study: Pooling covered second doses at about 4 or about 12 weeks. Findings and limits, study-wide: After the peak T cell response, and only then, were repertoires sampled. Clonal diversity was possibly underestimated, and white British individuals and females predominated among donors.

Trimming shortened V by 11 bases and J by 9 bases, and 8 bases separated the two germline ends. Germline V CDR1 and CDR2: MNHEY, SMNVEV (reference sequence). The CDR3 spans 9 residues. About this clone: Its specificity is unknown.

Clones were sequenced by immunoSEQ multiplex PCR, and TCRdb holds only the in-frame ones, with some missing. The repertoire has around 35,000 clones, 86% of them found once; the top ten carry 5.5% to 7.5%. The chain couples TRBV27 to TRBJ2-1, with TRBD2 as a possible D gene (5 bases). This receptor was obtained from an adult in good health. The source was peripheral blood, collected on day 0 of AZD1222 vaccination. The CDR3 protein is CAPRVEQFF. CDR3 bases: TGTGCCCCGAGGGTTGAGCAGTTCTTC.